Presented here are 28 T cell receptor beta chains from one specimen sequenced in a study of glioma-infiltrating T cells after dendritic cell vaccination. Time point indicated: after dendritic cell vaccination, including at tumor progression/relapse. Data came from immunoSEQ multiplex PCR; TCRdb stores just in-frame clones and leaves some out. The data contain 85,000 to 100,000 clones, 75% to 90% of them seen just once; the ten biggest clones take up roughly 2%. This specimen was blood, taken after dendritic cell vaccination. The receptor source for this set is a human donor with glioblastoma.

The V call is TRBV11-2, the J call TRBJ1-1, with 9 bases matching TRBD1. V was pared by 5 bases and J by 0 bases, with 10 bases of the junction left unmatched. Germline lookup yields CDR1 SGHAT and CDR2 FQNNGV. The CDR3 extends over 17 amino acids. The chain's CDR3 is CASSPTGGIGMNTEAFF. The CDR3 nucleotides read TGTGCCAGCAGCCCTACAGGGGGCATTGGGATGAACACTGAAGCTTTCTTT.

This clone was picked up one time. This rearrangement joins TRBV11-3 to TRBJ2-3, with 13 bases that match TRBD2. The ends lost 5 bases at V and 2 bases at J; junction bases unmatched: 4. This CDR3 contains 16 residues. Per germline, CDR1 SGHNT and CDR2 YENEEA. Written as DNA, the CDR3 is TGTGCCAGCAGCCCGGGACTAGCGGGAAACACAGATACGCAGTATTTT. Translation gives CASSPGLAGNTDTQYF.

The rearrangement uses TRBV11-3 and TRBJ2-1; D is perhaps TRBD2 (6 bases). The CDR3 sequence is 14 residues long. Germline loops: CDR1 SGHNT, CDR2 YENEEA. V was shortened by 0 bases and J by 7 bases, with 10 bases between the two germline ends. CDR3 sequence (DNA): TGTGCCAGCAGCTTAGATCCGGGGGAGAATGAGCAGTTCTTC. This translates into CASSLDPGENEQFF.

In this sample, this clone turned up once. The rearrangement uses TRBV4-2 and TRBJ2-5; no clear D. The CDR3 length is 14 residues. Trimming shortened V by 1 base and J by 0 bases, and 6 bases separated the two germline ends. Germline V gene data show CDR1 as LGHNA and CDR2 as YNFKEQ. CDR3 nucleotide sequence: TGTGCCAGCAGCCAAGGACAACACCAAGAGACCCAGTACTTC. It specifies CASSQGQHQETQYF.

The V gene is TRBV5-4, the J gene TRBJ2-1; TRBD1 matches at 8 bases. CDR1 SGHNT and CDR2 YYREEE come from the germline V gene (reference sequence). With V trimmed by 1 base and J by 10 bases, 7 bases remained unmatched. This CDR3 is 14 amino acids long. The CDR3 loop is CASSLPVQGDEQFF. In DNA form, the CDR3 reads TGTGCCAGCAGCTTGCCGGTACAGGGGGACGAGCAGTTCTTC.

This chain links TRBV10-2 with TRBJ2-7; 7 bases line up with TRBD2. CDR1 and CDR2 (germline): WSHSY, SAAADI. The CDR3 consists of 13 residues. V dropped 4 bases and J dropped 2; count of bases not matched to a gene: 2. Here the CDR3 DNA reads TGCGCCAGCAGTGGTAGCGGGCCCTACGAGCAGTACTTC. It codes for CASSGSGPYEQYF.

J is TRBJ2-1 and V is TRBV7-9, with TRBD2 matching over 8 bases. Germline V gene data show CDR1 as SEHNR and CDR2 as FQNEAQ (reference sequence). Trimming took 5 bases from V and 6 from J; bases not matched to a gene: 6. The CDR3 has 14 residues. This CDR3 is CASSTAGTSNEQFF. The DNA for the CDR3 is TGTGCCAGCAGCACCGCCGGGACTAGCAATGAGCAGTTCTTC.

V is TRBV6-6 and J is TRBJ2-7, with TRBD1 matching 8 bases. This CDR3 contains 15 residues. With V trimmed by 0 bases and J by 2 bases, 3 bases remained unmatched. Germline assignment: CDR1 MNHNY and CDR2 SVGAGI (reference sequence). Written as DNA, the CDR3 is TGTGCCAGCAGTTACTCCGACAGGGGACCCTACGAGCAGTACTTC. Translation gives CASSYSDRGPYEQYF.

This clone was seen a single time. The V gene is TRBV6-5, the J gene TRBJ2-1; TRBD1 is a possible D gene (6 bases). V was clipped by 6 bases and J by 4 bases, with 7 bases between them. The CDR3 covers 12 residues. Germline V gives CDR1 MNHEY, CDR2 SVGAGI. CDR3 region: CASSQGYNEQFF. CDR3 DNA sequence: TGTGCCAGCAGCCAGGGGTACAATGAGCAGTTCTTC.

V usage is TRBV6-5 and J usage is TRBJ1-5; perhaps TRBD1 as D (5 bases). With 6 bases removed from V and 1 base from J, the gap between germline ends came to 7 bases. Looked up from germline, CDR1 is MNHEY and CDR2 is SVGAGI. There are 13 residues in the CDR3. The CDR3 DNA reads as TGTGCCAGCAGGGGGGGAAGCAATCAGCCCCAGCATTTT. This sequence encodes CASRGGSNQPQHF.

The chain recombines TRBV5-1 with TRBJ2-1, with TRBD2 as a possible D gene (7 bases). CDR3 length equals 13 residues. V was pared by 4 bases and J by 7 bases, with 12 bases between. Germline V CDR1 and CDR2: SGHRS, YFSETQ. CDR3 bases: TGCGCCAGCAGCACGGGGAGGGGGAATGAGCAGTTCTTC. As protein: CASSTGRGNEQFF.

This rearrangement joins TRBV2 to TRBJ2-7; possible D gene TRBD1, 6 bases. This CDR3 is 16 amino acids long. V was clipped by 4 bases and J by 5 bases, with 21 bases between them. Germline V lookup: CDR1 SNHLY, CDR2 FYNNEI. The CDR3 bases are TGTGCCAGCAGTGTGAGTCAGGGGATTATTAGAAACGAGCAGTACTTC. Its translation: CASSVSQGIIRNEQYF.

V is TRBV5-1 and J is TRBJ2-5; no definite D call. The CDR3 runs 11 residues. Germline V gives CDR1 SGHRS, CDR2 YFSETQ. V dropped 2 bases and J dropped 5 bases, with 4 bases sitting between them. The CDR3 loop reads CASSFHETQYF. The CDR3 DNA sequence: TGCGCCAGCAGCTTTCATGAGACCCAGTACTTC.

This chain links TRBV2 with TRBJ2-1, with a weak D call TRBD2 (5 bases). V gave up 10 bases and J gave up 0 bases, with 16 bases separating them. Germline V gives CDR1 SNHLY, CDR2 FYNNEI. The CDR3 has 15 residues. The CDR3 DNA sequence: TGTGCCACGATGAGGTTAGGGAGCTCCTACAATGAGCAGTTCTTC. This translates into CATMRLGSSYNEQFF.

V usage is TRBV4-2 and J usage is TRBJ1-2, with 9 nucleotides matching TRBD1. Germline V gene lookup returns CDR1 LGHNA and CDR2 YNFKEQ. This CDR3 is built from 15 residues. V lost 1 base to trimming and J lost 6 bases; unmatched junction nucleotides: 6. CDR3 amino acids: CASSQASDRGDGYTF. CDR3 coding DNA: TGTGCCAGCAGCCAAGCCTCCGACAGGGGGGATGGCTACACCTTC.

The genes are TRBV10-3 and TRBJ2-1, with TRBD1 identical over 8 bases. Germline values: CDR1 ENHRY, CDR2 SYGVKD. The CDR3 consists of 14 residues. After removal of 7 bases from V and 5 bases from J, the junction contained 7 bases not matched to a gene. CDR3 nucleotides: TGTGCCATCATGTCAGGGGGCACGGACAATGAGCAGTTCTTC. Amino acid sequence: CAIMSGGTDNEQFF.

This clone appeared a few times. The chain couples TRBV10-2 to TRBJ2-7; tentative D call: TRBD1 (5 bases). Between the trimmed V and J ends, which lost 0 bases and 3 bases, there was a span of 12 bases. The CDR3 contains 15 residues. Per the germline V gene, CDR1 is WSHSY and CDR2 is SAAADI. The CDR3 region has the DNA TGCGCCAGCAGTGAGTCGCCACAGGAGAACTACGAGCAGTACGTC. Protein: CASSESPQENYEQYV.

J is TRBJ1-1 and V is TRBV2, with D maybe TRBD1 (5 bases). Trimming shortened V by 6 bases and J by 4 bases, and 18 bases separated the two germline ends. CDR1 SNHLY and CDR2 FYNNEI come from the germline V gene. The CDR3 loop spans 15 amino acids. The CDR3 DNA sequence: TGTGCCAGCAGCTCGTTAGGGGTTTCAGGCACTGAAGCTTTCTTT. Its protein is CASSSLGVSGTEAFF.

The chain is built from TRBV7-8 and TRBJ2-7; 7 bases fit TRBD1. The CDR3 is 15 amino acids. After removal of 5 bases from V and 4 bases from J, the junction contained 11 bases not matched to a gene. Germline CDR1 is SGHVS and CDR2 is FQNEAQ. The CDR3 protein is CASSAGTGDPYEQYF. Here the CDR3 DNA reads TGTGCCAGCAGCGCCGGTACAGGGGATCCTTACGAGCAGTACTTC.

The chain links TRBV25-1 to TRBJ1-2; no clear D. V was trimmed by 7 bases and J by 5 bases, leaving 8 bases between them. This CDR3 comprises 11 residues. Looked up from germline, CDR1 is MGHDK and CDR2 is SYGVNS. In nucleotides, the CDR3 is TGTGCCAGCACCCCGGGGTATGGCTACACCTTC. This sequence encodes CASTPGYGYTF.

This rearrangement joins TRBV7-9 to TRBJ1-2, with 12 bases matching TRBD1. Looked up from germline, CDR1 is SEHNR and CDR2 is FQNEAQ (reference sequence). Trimming at V came to 1 base and at J to 7 bases, leaving 7 bases not matched to a gene. The CDR3 is 16 amino acids. CDR3 loop: CASSLGLGQGAFGYTF. The CDR3, as DNA: TGTGCCAGCAGCTTAGGTCTGGGACAGGGGGCTTTTGGCTACACCTTC. Full variable domain (outside the CDR3, taken from reference TRBV7-9 and TRBJ1-2): DTGVSQNPRHKITKRGQNVTFRCDPISEHNRLYWYRQTLGQGPEFLTYFQNEAQLEKSRLLSDRFSAERPKGSFSTLEIQRTEQGDSAMYLCASSLGLGQGAFGYTFGSGTRLTVV.

The V gene is TRBV6-5, the J gene TRBJ2-7, with D possibly TRBD1 on 5 matching bases. Germline lookup yields CDR1 MNHEY and CDR2 SVGAGI. The germline V and J ends were trimmed by 5 bases and 2 bases, with 7 bases remaining between them. The CDR3 extends over 12 amino acids. In nucleotides, the CDR3 is TGTGCCAGCAGTCAGGACACCTACGAGCAGTACTTC. Translation: CASSQDTYEQYF.

The rearrangement joins TRBV9 to TRBJ1-1, with D possibly being TRBD1 (5 bases). Germline V gene sequence: CDR1 SGDLS, CDR2 YYNGEE. V was clipped by 3 bases and J by 5 bases, with 11 bases between them. This CDR3 has 13 amino acids. The CDR3 loop is CASSGGLWTEAFF. The CDR3 coding sequence is TGTGCCAGCAGCGGGGGACTTTGGACTGAAGCTTTCTTT.

V is TRBV6-1 and J is TRBJ2-3; TRBD1 is a possible D gene (6 bases). Germline lookup yields CDR1 MNHNS and CDR2 SASEGT. V was pared by 3 bases and J by 3 bases, with 7 bases between. The CDR3 length is 13 residues. DNA of the CDR3: TGTGCCAGCAGTGAGCAGGGGACAGATACGCAGTATTTT. Translation: CASSEQGTDTQYF.

The chain has TRBV7-6 and TRBJ2-1, with 11 nucleotides matching TRBD2. The CDR3 loop spans 19 amino acids. J lost 0 bases, V lost 3 bases, and 10 bases had no gene match. The germline V gene has CDR1 SGHVS and CDR2 FNYEAQ. The CDR3 DNA reads as TGTGCCAGCAGCTTGGGATACCGACTAGCGGGGAGCTCCTACAATGAGCAGTTCTTC. This translates into CASSLGYRLAGSSYNEQFF.

The chain recombines TRBV5-4 with TRBJ2-5; 7 bases are a match to TRBD1. The CDR3 length is 15 residues. The V and J ends lost 4 bases and 7 bases, in that order; junction bases with no gene match: 13. Germline CDR1 SGHNT, CDR2 YYREEE (reference sequence). CDR3 region: CASSHDRVTERTQYF. DNA for the CDR3: TGTGCCAGCAGCCATGACAGGGTTACTGAACGGACCCAGTACTTC.

The gene calls are TRBV5-1 and TRBJ1-2; 7 bases are a match to TRBD1. CDR1 is SGHRS and CDR2 is YFSETQ in the germline V gene. This CDR3 comprises 13 residues. J gave up 6 bases and V 5 bases, and 7 bases lay outside the gene matches. The CDR3 DNA is TGCGCCAGCAGTCTGGGACAGTCCGATGGCTACACCTTC. As protein: CASSLGQSDGYTF.

This clone was seen once. The chain links TRBV5-1 to TRBJ2-7; the match to TRBD2 covers 7 bases. From germline, CDR1 is SGHRS and CDR2 YFSETQ. V dropped 0 bases and J dropped 2; count of bases not matched to a gene: 2. This CDR3 contains 14 residues. Written as DNA, the CDR3 is TGCGCCAGCAGCTTGGGGGGGGGTACCTACGAGCAGTACGTC. Its translation is CASSLGGGTYEQYV.